The sequence of this T cell receptor (beta chain) was determined in a study of cytomegalovirus exposure and HLA in healthy donors. About the study: Out of approximately 170 million T cells, an earlier analysis found over 100 million unique TCR beta sequences in total.

Germline CDR1 LGHNA, CDR2 YNFKEQ. Losses at the gene ends were 3 bases for V and 4 bases for J; bases not matched to a gene: 11. This CDR3 is built from 17 residues. A multiplex PCR was run with 60 Vbeta primers and 13 Jbeta primers. Method: immunoSEQ multiplex PCR; TCRdb's copy keeps in-frame clones and lacks some. The sample has 150,000 or so clones; about 80% are singletons. This chain uses TRBV4-2 with TRBJ2-7, with 11 bases aligning to TRBD2. The receptor was isolated from a woman aged 35 to 49 in good health and CMV-seronegative. Sequencing used PBMCs. CDR3 DNA sequence: TGTGCCAGCAGCCACATTAGCGGGGGGGCCGAAACGTACGAGCAGTACTTC. Amino acids: CASSHISGGAETYEQYF.